This TCR beta chain was observed in a study of blood T cell repertoires in COVID-19. Study at large: The study drew acute and convalescent COVID-19 samples from the United States, Italy and Spain.

The CDR3 length is 17 residues. From germline, CDR1 is SEHNR and CDR2 FQNEAQ (reference sequence). The ends lost 3 bases at V and 7 bases at J; junction bases unmatched: 13. Original handling: Nucleated cell counts were estimated from reference gene primer amplification. Sequencing was performed with immunoSEQ multiplex PCR; in TCRdb, only in-frame clones are kept and a portion is missing. The V and J calls and clone size come from that table; D and trimming were worked out from the DNA. Here the sample spans some 260,000 clones, 75% to 90% being singletons. Across roughly 25 US areas, participants ranged in age from about 18 to 90 years.

The chain has TRBV7-9 and TRBJ2-7; TRBD2 matches at 12 bases. The TCR was taken from a woman aged 30 to 39 with acute COVID-19. Material for sequencing was PBMCs or T cells enriched from blood (not recorded which). CDR3 loop: CASSFSHRTSGELEQYF. The DNA for the CDR3 is TGTGCCAGCAGCTTTTCCCACCGGACTAGCGGGGAACTGGAGCAGTACTTC.